The 15 T cell receptor beta chains reported below all come from one sample, sequenced in a study of identifying expanded T cells in peripheral blood. Clones were read by immunoSEQ multiplex PCR, and TCRdb kept only the in-frame ones, dropping some. The sample consists of 85,000 to 95,000 clones, around nine tenths of them appearing once. The specimen sequenced was blood. All receptors come from a person aged 18 to 70 in good health.

The rearrangement joins TRBV19 to TRBJ1-1; 9 nucleotides line up with TRBD1. Germline values: CDR1 LNHDA, CDR2 SQIVND (reference sequence). Trimming removed 8 bases from V and 1 base from J; junction bases left unmatched: 5. The CDR3 loop spans 14 amino acids. In DNA, the CDR3 is TGTGCCAGTGGACAGGGGTATGAGAACACTGAAGCTTTCTTT. This translates into CASGQGYENTEAFF.

The V call is TRBV6-5, the J call TRBJ1-5; the D is unclear. The CDR3 has 16 amino acids. Germline loops: CDR1 MNHEY, CDR2 SVGAGI. V lost 0 bases and J lost 3, with 12 bases in between. CDR3 loop: CASSYSSAIANQPQHF. CDR3 in DNA: TGTGCCAGCAGTTACTCGTCGGCTATAGCCAATCAGCCCCAGCATTTT.

The J gene is TRBJ2-3, the V gene TRBV4-2, with 15 bases lining up with TRBD2. V lost 1 base, J lost 0 bases, and 8 bases stayed unmatched. The CDR3 is 20 amino acids. From germline, CDR1 is LGHNA and CDR2 YNFKEQ. The CDR3 loop is CASSQVRTSGRGTSTDTQYF. CDR3 DNA sequence: TGTGCCAGCAGCCAAGTTCGGACTAGCGGGAGGGGAACTAGCACAGATACGCAGTATTTT.

V is TRBV5-6 and J is TRBJ1-3; the D is unclear. V was shortened by 3 bases and J by 4 bases, with 8 bases between the two germline ends. The CDR3 spans 13 residues. The germline V gene encodes CDR1 SGHDT and CDR2 YYEEEE. The CDR3 DNA reads TGTGCCAGCAGCTGGACTTACGGAAACACCATATATTTT. It is translated as CASSWTYGNTIYF.

The gene calls are TRBV4-3 and TRBJ2-7; D remains unclear. This CDR3 comprises 15 residues. Trimming pared 0 bases from V and 3 bases from J, leaving 12 bases between. The germline CDR1 and CDR2 sequences are LGHNA and YSLEER. CDR3 region: CASSQDVARRYEQYF. For the CDR3, the DNA is TGCGCCAGCAGCCAAGATGTGGCCAGACGCTACGAGCAGTACTTC.

The chain carries TRBV10-3 and TRBJ1-4; TRBD1 agrees at 7 bases. V gave up 10 bases and J gave up 4 bases; unmatched junction bases: 6. The CDR3 is made up of 13 amino acids. Germline CDR1 ENHRY, CDR2 SYGVKD. The CDR3 is CASRQGLNEKLFF. The CDR3 DNA follows: TGTGCCAGCAGACAGGGACTTAATGAAAAACTGTTTTTT.

The chain uses TRBV5-1 and TRBJ2-5, with TRBD2 as a possible D gene (6 bases). Germline CDR1 is SGHRS and CDR2 is YFSETQ. V lost 4 bases to trimming and J lost 1 base, with 14 bases between them. This CDR3 comprises 15 residues. Here the CDR3 reads CASSPGTSPQETQYF. DNA of the CDR3: TGCGCCAGCAGCCCTGGGACTTCGCCCCAAGAGACCCAGTACTTC.

J is TRBJ1-4 and V is TRBV7-3; D uncertain. Germline assignment: CDR1 SGHTA and CDR2 FQGTGA. The germline V and J ends were trimmed by 5 bases and 4 bases, with 8 bases remaining between them. CDR3 length: 13 residues. CDR3 amino acids: CASSRKINEKLFF. CDR3 coding DNA: TGTGCCAGCAGCCGTAAAATTAATGAAAAACTGTTTTTT.

The V gene is TRBV5-1, the J gene TRBJ1-2; no firm D call. The CDR3 extends over 18 amino acids. From germline, CDR1 is SGHRS and CDR2 YFSETQ. The ends were cut back, 0 bases at V and 6 bases at J, with 24 bases in the middle. The DNA of the CDR3 is TGCGCCAGCAGCTTGGGGGTCGCTAGGGCCGCTGATGTGAATGGCTACACCTTC. Amino acid sequence: CASSLGVARAADVNGYTF.

In nucleotides, the CDR3 is TGTGCCAGCAGCCCCAAGGGCGGGGCCTACAATGAGCAGTTCTTC. This translates into CASSPKGGAYNEQFF. The chain recombines TRBV7-3 with TRBJ2-1, with D perhaps TRBD2 (6 bases). From germline, CDR1 is SGHTA and CDR2 FQGTGA. V gave up 5 bases and J gave up 2 bases, with 13 bases separating them. This CDR3 region has 15 residues.

The chain employs TRBV28 and TRBJ2-3; no clear D gene. The length of the CDR3 is 12 residues. The germline CDR1 and CDR2 sequences are MDHEN and SYDVKM. V lost 2 bases and J lost 6, with 6 bases in between. The CDR3 DNA reads TGTGCCAGCAGTTTAGTTGGGGATACGCAGTATTTT. It translates to CASSLVGDTQYF.

This CDR3 reads CSVEVAGDPYEQYF. In DNA, the CDR3 is TGCAGCGTTGAAGTGGCAGGGGACCCCTACGAGCAGTACTTC. The chain links TRBV29-1 to TRBJ2-7; the D gene is possibly TRBD1 (6 bases). Germline V gives CDR1 SQVTM, CDR2 ANQGSEA. Trimming took 1 base from V and 2 from J, leaving 12 bases between them. The CDR3 runs 14 residues.

The J gene is TRBJ2-5, the V gene TRBV15; 9 nucleotides align to TRBD2. The germline V gene has CDR1 LNHNV and CDR2 YYDKDF (reference sequence). With V trimmed by 4 bases and J by 5 bases, 8 bases remained unmatched. The length of the CDR3 is 15 residues. CDR3 protein: CATSTGVAGGETQYF. The CDR3 DNA reads as TGTGCCACCAGCACCGGGGTTGCGGGGGGGGAGACCCAGTACTTC.

The chain couples TRBV10-2 to TRBJ2-7; unclear D gene. V was trimmed by 6 bases and J by 5 bases, leaving 17 bases between them. CDR1 and CDR2 (germline): WSHSY, SAAADI. The CDR3 has 14 amino acids. The CDR3 nucleotides are TGCGCCAGCAGCCCACTGGCGGATTTAAACGAGCAGTACTTC. It codes for CASSPLADLNEQYF.

This clone was seen a few times. V is TRBV6-1 and J is TRBJ1-4, with TRBD1 matching over 10 bases. This CDR3 contains 15 residues. Germline V gene lookup returns CDR1 MNHNS and CDR2 SASEGT. Trimming at V came to 3 bases and at J to 7 bases, leaving 5 bases not matched to a gene. The CDR3 DNA is TGTGCCAGCAGTGAGCCGGGACAGGGGAGTGAAAAACTGTTTTTT. Residues: CASSEPGQGSEKLFF.